These 11 T cell receptor beta chains were all obtained from the same sample, sequenced in a study of shared clonotypes between healthy human individuals. TCRdb's copy holds only in-frame clones and misses some; the assay was immunoSEQ multiplex PCR. The profile covers about 1.5 million clones, with approximately 98% appearing a single time and 0.45% taken by the ten largest. The material sequenced was naive CD4+ T cells sorted from blood. Subset meaning: CD45RA+ positively selected. These receptor sequences come from a man aged 25-45 years in good health.

The chain carries TRBV10-3 and TRBJ1-5; unclear D gene. From germline, CDR1 is ENHRY and CDR2 SYGVKD. Trimming removed 3 bases at V and 2 bases at J, with 17 bases between. The CDR3 covers 17 residues. The CDR3 DNA follows: TGTGCCATCAGTGAACACGGTGCTTCGGAGGGCAATCAGCCCCAGCATTTT. Translating it yields CAISEHGASEGNQPQHF.

This clone is a singleton in its sample. The V and J genes are TRBV11-3 and TRBJ2-1, with D possibly TRBD2 on 6 matching bases. The germline V gene has CDR1 SGHNT and CDR2 YENEEA. The V and J ends lost 4 bases and 6 bases respectively, with 7 bases between them. CDR3 length: 12 amino acids. The CDR3 loop reads CASSWRGNEQFF. The CDR3 region has the DNA TGTGCCAGCAGCTGGAGGGGCAATGAGCAGTTCTTC.

The V call is TRBV5-4, the J call TRBJ1-1, with a possible D match to TRBD1 (6 bases). V shed 4 bases and J shed 7 bases, with 14 bases lying between them. The CDR3 covers 13 residues. The germline V gene has CDR1 SGHNT and CDR2 YYREEE (reference sequence). This chain's CDR3 is CASSKGGTDEAFF. CDR3 bases: TGTGCCAGCAGCAAAGGGGGAACCGATGAAGCTTTCTTT.

Concerning this clone: At one end, the junction sequence differs from germline, possibly due to a read error. V usage is TRBV28 and J usage is TRBJ2-4, with 8 bases aligning to TRBD1. Germline assignment: CDR1 MDHEN and CDR2 SYDVKM. This CDR3 comprises 12 residues. The CDR3 coding sequence is TGTGCCAGCAGTAAAATCGAGGGACAGGTGGACTTC. As protein: CASSKIEGQVDF.

The chain joins TRBV18 to TRBJ2-7; 7 nucleotides match TRBD1. Germline V gene sequence: CDR1 KGHSH, CDR2 LQKENI. V lost 6 bases to trimming and J lost 1 base; unmatched junction nucleotides: 6. This CDR3 comprises 14 residues. The CDR3 protein is CASSPGQRSYEQYF. The CDR3 DNA reads as TGTGCCAGCTCCCCGGGACAGAGATCCTACGAGCAGTACTTC.

The rearrangement joins TRBV5-6 to TRBJ2-7; 11 bases are shared with TRBD1. J lost 5 bases, V lost 1 base, and 8 bases had no gene match. From germline, CDR1 is SGHDT and CDR2 YYEEEE. This CDR3 spans 16 amino acids. In DNA form, the CDR3 reads TGTGCCAGCAGCTTGAGGTTTGGGACAGGGGGAAACGAGCAGTACTTC. Amino acid sequence: CASSLRFGTGGNEQYF.

This chain links TRBV2 with TRBJ1-1, with D unresolved. CDR1 is SNHLY and CDR2 is FYNNEI in the germline V gene. This CDR3 contains 14 residues. The V gene lost 6 bases and the J gene lost 4 bases, with 15 bases spanning the gap. CDR3 DNA: TGTGCCAGCAGGGAGCCCGATGTGGCCACTGAAGCTTTCTTT. Encoded protein: CASREPDVATEAFF. Supplemented by reference TRBV2 and TRBJ1-1, the full variable domain reads EPEVTQTPSHQVTQMGQEVILRCVPISNHLYFYWYRQILGQKVEFLVSFYNNEISEKSEIFDDQFSVERPDGSNFTLKIRSTKLEDSAMYFCASREPDVATEAFFGQGTRLTVV.

This chain connects TRBV10-2 to TRBJ2-7; possibly TRBD2 for D (6 bases). The CDR3 is 16 amino acids. Trimming stripped 6 bases from V and 0 bases from J, with 18 bases between. The germline CDR1 and CDR2 sequences are WSHSY and SAAADI. The CDR3, as DNA: TGCGCCAGCAGGTCCTACGGGGGAATCTCCTCCTACGAGCAGTACTTC. Its protein is CASRSYGGISSYEQYF.

The chain uses TRBV7-9 and TRBJ1-2, with a weak D call TRBD1 (6 bases). The ends were cut back, 5 bases at V and 3 bases at J, with 10 bases in the middle. Germline-derived CDR1 and CDR2 are SEHNR and FQNEAQ (reference sequence). The CDR3 has 13 residues. CDR3 residues: CASSHQGYYGYTF. The DNA of the CDR3 is TGTGCCAGCAGCCACCAGGGGTACTATGGCTACACCTTC. Variable domain in full (rest from reference TRBV7-9 and TRBJ1-2): DTGVSQNPRHKITKRGQNVTFRCDPISEHNRLYWYRQTLGQGPEFLTYFQNEAQLEKSRLLSDRFSAERPKGSFSTLEIQRTEQGDSAMYLCASSHQGYYGYTFGSGTRLTVV.

This clone has a single count. The V and J genes are TRBV30 and TRBJ2-3; D gene unclear. The CDR3 covers 12 residues. The V and J ends lost 5 bases and 4 bases respectively, with 10 bases between them. CDR1 GTSNPN and CDR2 SVGIG come from the germline V gene (reference sequence). CDR3 bases: TGTGCCTGGCAATTTGGTGCAGATACGCAGTATTTT. Its translation: CAWQFGADTQYF. The full variable domain, completed using reference TRBV30 and TRBJ2-3, is SQTIHQWPATLVQPVGSPLSLECTVEGTSNPNLYWYRQAAGRGLQLLFYSVGIGQISSEVPQNLSASRPQDRQFILSSKKLLLSDSGFYLCAWQFGADTQYFGPGTRLTVL.

V is TRBV29-1 and J is TRBJ2-1, with D uncertain. The ends were cut back, 2 bases at V and 4 bases at J, with 9 bases in the middle. Germline V gives CDR1 SQVTM, CDR2 ANQGSEA. The length of the CDR3 is 13 residues. The CDR3 nucleotides read TGCAGCGTTGAACCCGTTCGGTACAATGAGCAGTTCTTC. It is translated as CSVEPVRYNEQFF.